Presented here are 21 T cell receptor beta chains from one specimen sequenced in a study of shared clonotypes between healthy human individuals. The protocol was immunoSEQ multiplex PCR, while the TCRdb copy is restricted to in-frame clones and leaves out a portion. The sample carries 1,500,000 or so clones, 98% recorded once. The sequenced material came from naive CD4+ T cells sorted from blood. Stated subset: CD45RA+ positively selected. Receptors originate from a man younger than 45 in good health.

The chain has TRBV5-5 and TRBJ2-2, with a tentative D call TRBD1 (6 bases). CDR1 and CDR2 (germline): SGHKS, YYEKEE (reference sequence). This CDR3 has 13 amino acids. Trimming left V 5 bases short and J 4 bases short, with 9 bases between. CDR3 protein: CASSGQTTGELFF. CDR3 bases: TGTGCCAGCAGTGGACAGACCACCGGGGAGCTGTTTTTT.

The chain combines TRBV7-9 with TRBJ2-1; 9 bases align to TRBD2. The CDR3 runs to 17 residues. Germline V gene sequence: CDR1 SEHNR, CDR2 FQNEAQ (reference sequence). V lost 8 bases to trimming and J lost 0 bases; unmatched junction nucleotides: 11. The CDR3 loop reads CASVGSGRLSSYNEQFF. The CDR3 coding sequence is TGTGCCAGCGTCGGAAGCGGGAGGCTTAGCTCCTACAATGAGCAGTTCTTC.

The rearrangement joins TRBV5-6 to TRBJ2-1; D is uncertain. Trimming cost V 0 bases and J 8 bases, with 6 bases left between them. Per germline, CDR1 SGHDT and CDR2 YYEEEE. CDR3 length: 12 amino acids. CDR3 coding DNA: TGTGCCAGCAGCTTGGTTTCCCATGAGCAGTTCTTC. This encodes CASSLVSHEQFF.

This clone was recorded only once. The chain carries TRBV19 and TRBJ2-1; 12 positions agree with TRBD2. Germline assignment: CDR1 LNHDA and CDR2 SQIVND (reference sequence). The CDR3 extends over 14 amino acids. The V and J ends lost 8 bases and 5 bases, in that order; junction bases with no gene match: 4. CDR3 in amino acids: CASGLAGGDNEQFF. The CDR3 nucleotides are TGTGCCAGTGGGCTAGCGGGAGGGGACAATGAGCAGTTCTTC.

V is TRBV9 and J is TRBJ2-1; tentatively, D is TRBD2 (6 bases). Per germline, CDR1 SGDLS and CDR2 YYNGEE. Trimming left V 0 bases short and J 0 bases short, with 10 bases between. The CDR3 runs 16 residues. The CDR3 region is CASSVGAGISYNEQFF. The CDR3 coding sequence is TGTGCCAGCAGCGTAGGGGCGGGAATCTCCTACAATGAGCAGTTCTTC.

The J gene is TRBJ2-3, the V gene TRBV10-2; 7 bases are shared with TRBD1. This CDR3 is built from 14 residues. Losses at the gene ends were 6 bases for V and 8 bases for J; bases not matched to a gene: 11. Germline V CDR1 and CDR2: WSHSY, SAAADI. The CDR3 protein is CASSATGFPSTQYF. Written as DNA, the CDR3 is TGCGCCAGCAGCGCGACAGGGTTTCCTTCTACGCAGTATTTT.

This clone was seen a single time. The rearrangement uses TRBV7-9 and TRBJ1-5, with 7 bases matching TRBD1. With V trimmed by 5 bases and J by 7 bases, 5 bases remained unmatched. This CDR3 region has 13 residues. CDR1 and CDR2 from the germline V gene are SEHNR and FQNEAQ (reference sequence). As DNA, the CDR3 is TGTGCCAGCAGCGGTGACAGGGAACAGCCCCAGCATTTT. It is translated as CASSGDREQPQHF.

The chain is built from TRBV29-1 and TRBJ2-3; D possibly corresponds to TRBD2 (5 bases). Germline CDR1 SQVTM, CDR2 ANQGSEA. Trimming cost V 3 bases and J 2 bases, with 6 bases left between them. The CDR3 has 12 amino acids. CDR3: CSVETITDTQYF. The CDR3 DNA reads as TGCAGCGTTGAGACTATCACAGATACGCAGTATTTT.

This sequence joins TRBV5-1 and TRBJ2-5, with TRBD2 as a possible D gene (6 bases). CDR1 is SGHRS, CDR2 YFSETQ, per germline. V lost 0 bases to trimming and J lost 5 bases, with 11 bases between them. CDR3 length equals 14 residues. CDR3 sequence reads: CASSLVVGGETQYF. The CDR3 DNA reads TGCGCCAGCAGCTTGGTGGTTGGGGGGGAGACCCAGTACTTC.

This clone was observed once. The chain carries TRBV5-1 and TRBJ2-5; 11 bases fit TRBD2. Germline V gives CDR1 SGHRS, CDR2 YFSETQ. V lost 4 bases and J lost 9; bases outside the gene matches: 17. The CDR3 loop spans 17 amino acids. This CDR3 reads CASSPRLAGSPGSPQYF. The CDR3, as DNA: TGCGCCAGCAGCCCAAGACTAGCGGGAAGCCCGGGGTCGCCCCAGTACTTC.

The chain employs TRBV6-1 and TRBJ2-1; 10 nucleotides agree with TRBD2. Germline CDR1 and CDR2: MNHNS and SASEGT. V dropped 3 bases and J dropped 4; count of bases not matched to a gene: 9. The CDR3 runs 17 residues. The CDR3 DNA reads as TGTGCCAGCAGTGACCCCGTCGAGCGGGAGGGGTACAATGAGCAGTTCTTC. It encodes CASSDPVEREGYNEQFF.

This chain joins TRBV27 and TRBJ2-3; a weak D match, TRBD2 (7 bases). The CDR3 extends over 17 amino acids. Trimming took off 1 base at V and 3 bases at J, with 17 bases between the two ends. Per germline, CDR1 MNHEY and CDR2 SMNVEV (reference sequence). The CDR3 nucleotides read TGTGCCAGCAGTTTATTCGGGCCGGGGGGCCAAACAGATACGCAGTATTTT. Amino acid sequence: CASSLFGPGGQTDTQYF.

Here the CDR3 reads CASSPQTSGGELFF. The CDR3 bases are TGCGCCAGCAGCCCCCAGACTAGCGGCGGGGAGCTGTTTTTT. The chain uses TRBV5-1 and TRBJ2-2; TRBD2 matches 9 bases. The CDR3 is 14 residues long. Germline CDR1 is SGHRS and CDR2 is YFSETQ. The V segment lost 4 bases and the J segment 7 bases; nucleotides outside the gene matches: 5.

The J gene is TRBJ2-1, the V gene TRBV14; 7 bases map to TRBD2. This CDR3 comprises 16 residues. Unmatched junction bases numbered 7, after V lost 4 bases and J lost 1 base. The germline V gene encodes CDR1 SGHDN and CDR2 FVKESK. CDR3 sequence reads: CASSLSSGPSYNEQFF. The DNA of the CDR3 is TGTGCCAGCAGCCTCTCTAGCGGCCCTTCCTACAATGAGCAGTTCTTC.

This chain connects TRBV4-3 to TRBJ2-5; 8 nucleotides match TRBD2. The CDR3 totals 17 residues. Per the germline V gene, CDR1 is LGHNA and CDR2 is YSLEER. J was trimmed by 7 bases and V by 2 bases; bases with no gene match: 15. As DNA, the CDR3 is TGCGCCAGCAGCCAATCGTCCAGCGGGAGCTCCTTAGGGACCCAGTACTTC. Its translation: CASSQSSSGSSLGTQYF.

The rearrangement links TRBV19 to TRBJ1-2; the match to TRBD1 covers 7 bases. This CDR3 has 16 residues. The germline gives CDR1 LNHDA, CDR2 SQIVND (reference sequence). V gave up 5 bases and J gave up 5 bases; unmatched junction bases: 14. CDR3 loop: CASSPRPRTGLYGYTF. The DNA of the CDR3 is TGTGCCAGTAGTCCGCGGCCGAGGACAGGATTATATGGCTACACCTTC.

The chain recombines TRBV19 with TRBJ1-4; no firm D call. CDR3 length: 13 amino acids. Germline loops: CDR1 LNHDA, CDR2 SQIVND (reference sequence). Trimming took off 9 bases at V and 8 bases at J, with 16 bases between the two ends. The CDR3 DNA follows: TGTGCCAGCGCTCCTACCGGTCGGGAAAAACTGTTTTTT. As protein: CASAPTGREKLFF.

The chain couples TRBV5-1 to TRBJ1-1, with D possibly TRBD1 on 5 matching bases. The CDR3 has 17 residues. The V gene's germline CDR1 is SGHRS and CDR2 YFSETQ. V lost 0 bases and J 0 bases, leaving 15 bases between the germline ends. The CDR3 reads CASSLDRPAGMNTEAFF. The CDR3 coding sequence is TGCGCCAGCAGCTTGGACAGGCCCGCCGGGATGAACACTGAAGCTTTCTTT.

The chain couples TRBV16 to TRBJ1-2; D is unresolved. The CDR3 sequence is 13 residues long. The germline CDR1 and CDR2 sequences are KGHSY and FQNENV. Trimming took 0 bases from V and 3 from J, leaving 5 bases between them. In DNA, the CDR3 is TGTGCCAGCAGCCAATCTTCGGACTATGGCTACACCTTC. This gives the protein CASSQSSDYGYTF. Filled out from reference TRBV16 and TRBJ1-2, the complete variable domain reads GEEVAQTPKHLVRGEGQKAKLYCAPIKGHSYVFWYQQVLKNEFKFLISFQNENVFDETGMPKERFSAKCLPNSPCSLEIQATKLEDSAVYFCASSQSSDYGYTFGSGTRLTVV.

Only one count was recorded for this clone. This specimen includes other DNA sequences encoding the same CDR3. CDR3 nucleotides: TGCGCCAGCAGCTTGGCAGTCCGCGAGACCCAGTACTTC. Translating gives CASSLAVRETQYF. The chain couples TRBV5-1 to TRBJ2-5, with D unclear. CDR1 and CDR2 (germline): SGHRS, YFSETQ. Trimming stripped 0 bases from V and 5 bases from J, with 8 bases between. This CDR3 contains 13 residues.

The rearrangement joins TRBV18 to TRBJ2-7; 7 bases fit TRBD2. Germline V gives CDR1 KGHSH, CDR2 LQKENI. The junction had 9 bases not matched to a gene; V was cut back by 2 bases and J by 5 bases. This CDR3 has 15 residues. The CDR3 DNA reads as TGTGCCAGCTCACCAGCAGTGGCGGGAGTCGACGAGCAGTACTTC. This gives the protein CASSPAVAGVDEQYF.